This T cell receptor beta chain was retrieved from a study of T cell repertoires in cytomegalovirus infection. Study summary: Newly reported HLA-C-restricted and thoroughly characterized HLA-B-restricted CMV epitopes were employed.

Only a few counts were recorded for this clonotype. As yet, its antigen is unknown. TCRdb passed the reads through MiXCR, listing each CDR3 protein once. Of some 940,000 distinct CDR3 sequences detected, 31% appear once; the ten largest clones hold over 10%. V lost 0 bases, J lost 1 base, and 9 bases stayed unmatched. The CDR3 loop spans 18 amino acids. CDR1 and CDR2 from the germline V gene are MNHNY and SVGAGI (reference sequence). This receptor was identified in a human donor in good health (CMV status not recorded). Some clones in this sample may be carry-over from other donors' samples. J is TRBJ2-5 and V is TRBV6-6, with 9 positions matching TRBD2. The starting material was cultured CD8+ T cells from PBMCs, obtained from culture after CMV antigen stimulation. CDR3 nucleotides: TGTGCCAGCAGTTACTCGCTACCTAGCGGGGAGATCCAAGAGACCCAGTACTTC. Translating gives CASSYSLPSGEIQETQYF.